Below, 6 T cell receptor beta chains from the same sample are listed, as sequenced in a study of CD8 T cells in ankylosing spondylitis. No antigen is known for these receptors. Broader study findings: Seemingly characteristic of ankylosing spondylitis blood was a TCR beta motif consisting of about 8 highly homologous variants.

One entry per CDR3 protein results from TCRdb running MiXCR on the 5' RACE reads. Here the sample spans fewer than 400,000 distinct CDR3 sequences, 20% to 25% being singletons. The specimen sequenced was blood, either unsorted or a sorted T cell fraction (not recorded which). These receptors were collected from a male donor with ankylosing spondylitis.

The sample holds a few counts of this clonotype. This chain uses TRBV28 with TRBJ2-7; the match to TRBD1 covers 8 bases. From germline, CDR1 is MDHEN and CDR2 SYDVKM. This CDR3 spans 14 amino acids. Unmatched junction bases numbered 5, after V lost 4 bases and J lost 3 bases. CDR3 sequence: CASSSHRGNYEQYF. The CDR3, as DNA: TGTGCCAGCAGTTCGCACAGGGGGAACTACGAGCAGTACTTC. The full variable domain, with the rest looked up from reference TRBV28 and TRBJ2-7, is DVKVTQSSRYLVKRTGEKVFLECVQDMDHENMFWYRQDPGLGLRLIYFSYDVKMKEKGDIPEGYSVSREKKERFSLILESASTNQTSMYLCASSSHRGNYEQYFGPGTRLTVT.

This clonotype is a singleton in its sample. The chain links TRBV12-3 or TRBV12-4 to TRBJ2-3; 8 positions agree with TRBD2. This CDR3 spans 16 amino acids. V lost 5 bases and J lost 4; bases outside the gene matches: 11. CDR3 loop: CASSPAGLARADTQYF. In DNA form, the CDR3 reads TGTGCCAGCAGTCCAGCTGGACTAGCAAGGGCAGATACGCAGTATTTT.

This clonotype showed up just a few times. The rearrangement links TRBV7-2 to TRBJ2-3; no clear D. Trimming stripped 2 bases from V and 1 base from J, with 10 bases between. Looked up from germline, CDR1 is SGHTA and CDR2 is FQGNSA. The CDR3 is 15 residues long. CDR3 sequence: CASSLRQRRTDTQYF. Written as DNA, the CDR3 is TGTGCCAGCAGCTTACGTCAGAGACGCACAGATACGCAGTATTTT.

The gene calls are TRBV5-1 and TRBJ2-2; D not resolved. Germline values: CDR1 SGHRS, CDR2 YFSETQ. This CDR3 spans 15 amino acids. Trimming shortened V by 6 bases and J by 2 bases, and 14 bases separated the two germline ends. CDR3 in amino acids: CASTRTDPNTGELFF. The CDR3 coding sequence is TGCGCCAGCACCCGGACCGACCCCAACACCGGGGAGCTGTTTTTT.

This clonotype was counted only a few times. V and J are TRBV7-2 and TRBJ2-7; 9 nucleotides line up with TRBD2. This CDR3 spans 15 amino acids. The V and J ends lost 3 bases and 2 bases, in that order; junction bases with no gene match: 5. Germline CDR1 is SGHTA and CDR2 is FQGNSA. The CDR3 nucleotides are TGTGCCAGCAGCTTCACTAGCGGGCCGACCTACGAGCAGTACTTC. This translates into CASSFTSGPTYEQYF.

J is TRBJ1-5 and V is TRBV12-3 or TRBV12-4; 9 nucleotides match TRBD1. CDR3 size: 15 residues. With V trimmed by 3 bases and J by 2 bases, 2 bases remained unmatched. In nucleotides, the CDR3 is TGTGCCAGCAGTTTTACAGGGGGCGGCAATCAGCCCCAGCATTTT. It encodes CASSFTGGGNQPQHF.